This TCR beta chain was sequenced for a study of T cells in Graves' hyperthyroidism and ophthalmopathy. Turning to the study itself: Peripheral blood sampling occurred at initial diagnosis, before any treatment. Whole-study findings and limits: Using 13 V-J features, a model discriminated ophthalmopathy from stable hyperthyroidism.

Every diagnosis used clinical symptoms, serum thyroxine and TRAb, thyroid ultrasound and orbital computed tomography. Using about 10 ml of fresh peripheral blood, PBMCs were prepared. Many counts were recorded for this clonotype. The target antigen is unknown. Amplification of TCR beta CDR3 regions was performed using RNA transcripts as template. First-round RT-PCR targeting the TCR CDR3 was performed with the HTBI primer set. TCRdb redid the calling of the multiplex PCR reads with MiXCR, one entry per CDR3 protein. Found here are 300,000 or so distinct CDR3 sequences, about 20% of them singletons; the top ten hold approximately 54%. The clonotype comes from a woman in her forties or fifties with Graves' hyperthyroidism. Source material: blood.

The CDR3 nucleotides read TGTGCCAGCAGCCCTCCTAAGGGGGAGGGCCCCTACGAGCAGTACTTC. The encoded protein is CASSPPKGEGPYEQYF. V usage is TRBV7-9 and J usage is TRBJ2-7, with D maybe TRBD2 (7 bases). V was trimmed by 5 bases and J by 2 bases, leaving 19 bases between them. The CDR3 consists of 16 residues. The germline gives CDR1 SEHNR, CDR2 FQNEAQ (reference sequence).